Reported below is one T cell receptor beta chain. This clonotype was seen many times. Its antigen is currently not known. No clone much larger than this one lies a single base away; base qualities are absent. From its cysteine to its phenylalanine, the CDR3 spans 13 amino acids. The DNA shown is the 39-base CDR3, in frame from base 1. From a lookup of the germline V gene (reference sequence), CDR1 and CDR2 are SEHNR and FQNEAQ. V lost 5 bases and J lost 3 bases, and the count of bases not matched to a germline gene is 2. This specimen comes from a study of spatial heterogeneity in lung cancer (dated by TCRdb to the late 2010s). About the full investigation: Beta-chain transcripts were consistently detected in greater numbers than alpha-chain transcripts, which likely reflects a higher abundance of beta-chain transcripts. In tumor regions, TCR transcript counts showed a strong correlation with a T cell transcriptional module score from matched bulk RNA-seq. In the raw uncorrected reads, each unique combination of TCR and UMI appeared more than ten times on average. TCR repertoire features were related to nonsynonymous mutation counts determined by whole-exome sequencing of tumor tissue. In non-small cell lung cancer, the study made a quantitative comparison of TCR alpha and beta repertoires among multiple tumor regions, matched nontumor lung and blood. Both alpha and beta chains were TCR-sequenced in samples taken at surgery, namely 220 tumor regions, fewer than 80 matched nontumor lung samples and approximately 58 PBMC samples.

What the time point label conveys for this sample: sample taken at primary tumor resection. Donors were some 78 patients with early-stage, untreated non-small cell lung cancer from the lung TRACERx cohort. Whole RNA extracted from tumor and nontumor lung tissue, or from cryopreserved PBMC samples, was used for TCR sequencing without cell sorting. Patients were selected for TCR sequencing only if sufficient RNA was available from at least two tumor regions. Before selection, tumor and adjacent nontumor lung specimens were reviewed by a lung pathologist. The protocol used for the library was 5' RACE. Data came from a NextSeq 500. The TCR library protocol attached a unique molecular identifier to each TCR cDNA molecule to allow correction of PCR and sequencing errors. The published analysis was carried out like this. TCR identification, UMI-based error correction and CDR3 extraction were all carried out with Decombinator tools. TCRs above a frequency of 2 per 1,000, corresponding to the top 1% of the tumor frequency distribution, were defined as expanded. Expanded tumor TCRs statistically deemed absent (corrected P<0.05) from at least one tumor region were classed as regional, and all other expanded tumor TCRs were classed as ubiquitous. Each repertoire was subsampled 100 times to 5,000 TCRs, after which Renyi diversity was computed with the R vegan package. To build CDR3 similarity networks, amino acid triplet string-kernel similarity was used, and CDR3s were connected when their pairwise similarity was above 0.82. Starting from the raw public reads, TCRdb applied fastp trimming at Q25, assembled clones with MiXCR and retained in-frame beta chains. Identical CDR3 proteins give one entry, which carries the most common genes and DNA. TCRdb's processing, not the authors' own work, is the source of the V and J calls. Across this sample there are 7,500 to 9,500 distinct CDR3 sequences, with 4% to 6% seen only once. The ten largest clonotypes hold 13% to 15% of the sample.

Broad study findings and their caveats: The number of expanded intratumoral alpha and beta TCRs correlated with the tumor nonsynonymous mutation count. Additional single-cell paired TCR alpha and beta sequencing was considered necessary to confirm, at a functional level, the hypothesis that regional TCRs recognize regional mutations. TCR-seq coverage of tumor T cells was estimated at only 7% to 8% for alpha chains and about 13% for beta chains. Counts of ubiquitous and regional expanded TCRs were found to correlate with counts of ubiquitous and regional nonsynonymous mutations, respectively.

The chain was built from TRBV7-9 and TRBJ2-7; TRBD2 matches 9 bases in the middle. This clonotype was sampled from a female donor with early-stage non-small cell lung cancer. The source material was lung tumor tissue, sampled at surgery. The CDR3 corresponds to CASSQRGDYEQYF. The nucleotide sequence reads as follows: TGTGCCAGCAGCCAGCGGGGGGACTACGAGCAGTACTTC.